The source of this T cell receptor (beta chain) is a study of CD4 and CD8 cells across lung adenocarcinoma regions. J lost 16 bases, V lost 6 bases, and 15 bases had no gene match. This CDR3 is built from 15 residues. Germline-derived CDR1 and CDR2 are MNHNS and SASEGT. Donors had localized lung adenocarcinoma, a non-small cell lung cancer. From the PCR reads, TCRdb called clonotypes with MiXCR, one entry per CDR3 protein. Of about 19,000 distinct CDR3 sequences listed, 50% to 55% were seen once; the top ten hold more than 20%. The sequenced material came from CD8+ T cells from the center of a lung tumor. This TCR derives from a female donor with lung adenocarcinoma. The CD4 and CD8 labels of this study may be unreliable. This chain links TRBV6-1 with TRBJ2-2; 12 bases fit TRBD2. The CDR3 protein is CASSGLAGNTDAQFF. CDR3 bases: TGTGCCAGCAGCGGACTAGCGGGGAACACAGATGCGCAGTTTTTT.